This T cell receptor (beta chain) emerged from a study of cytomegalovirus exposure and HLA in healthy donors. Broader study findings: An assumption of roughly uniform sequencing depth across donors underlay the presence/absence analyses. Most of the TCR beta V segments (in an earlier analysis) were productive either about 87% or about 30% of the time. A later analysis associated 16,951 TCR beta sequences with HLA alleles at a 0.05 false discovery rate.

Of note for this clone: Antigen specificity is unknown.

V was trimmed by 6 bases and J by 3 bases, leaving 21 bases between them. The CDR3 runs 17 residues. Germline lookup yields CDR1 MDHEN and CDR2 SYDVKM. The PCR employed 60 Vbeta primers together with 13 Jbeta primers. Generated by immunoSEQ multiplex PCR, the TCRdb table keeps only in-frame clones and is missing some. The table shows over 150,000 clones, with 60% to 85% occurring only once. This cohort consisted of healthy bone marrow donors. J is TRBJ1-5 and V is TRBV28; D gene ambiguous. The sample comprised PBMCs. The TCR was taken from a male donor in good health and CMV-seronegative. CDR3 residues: CASRPVVGRRINQPQHF. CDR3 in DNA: TGTGCCAGCAGACCCGTCGTGGGCCGCCGAATCAATCAGCCCCAGCATTTT.